The 28 T cell receptor beta chains presented below share a single source sample, sequenced in a study of PD-1 blockade in classical Hodgkin lymphoma. Time point: cycle 4 day 1 (C4D1), after 6 weeks of nivolumab. Every patient experienced relapse after autologous stem cell transplantation, and brentuximab vedotin exposure varied. The data were produced by immunoSEQ multiplex PCR, yet TCRdb's version contains in-frame clones alone and is incomplete. In the table there are 64,000 or so clones, around 90% of which are singletons. Material: peripheral blood mononuclear cells (PBMCs), obtained before the fourth cycle of nivolumab. The source of these receptors is a human donor with classical Hodgkin lymphoma.

V is TRBV9 and J is TRBJ2-1; D might be TRBD1 or TRBD2, each matching 5 bases. Trimming removed 4 bases from V and 4 bases from J, with 12 bases in between. Germline values: CDR1 SGDLS, CDR2 YYNGEE. The CDR3 length is 14 residues. CDR3 sequence: CASSPGTSYNEQFF. The CDR3 nucleotides are TGTGCCAGCAGCCCGGGGACCTCATACAATGAGCAGTTCTTC.

The chain joins TRBV7-6 to TRBJ1-6; D call uncertain. Germline V gives CDR1 SGHVS, CDR2 FNYEAQ. The CDR3 is made up of 15 amino acids. V shed 1 base and J shed 0 bases, with 4 bases lying between them. CDR3 coding DNA: TGTGCCAGCAGCTTAGTGAGCTCCTATAATTCACCCCTCCACTTT. Protein: CASSLVSSYNSPLHF.

V usage is TRBV27 and J usage is TRBJ2-3, with D perhaps TRBD1 (6 bases). V was clipped by 9 bases and J by 5 bases, with 21 bases between them. The CDR3 consists of 15 residues. Germline V gene lookup returns CDR1 MNHEY and CDR2 SMNVEV (reference sequence). For the CDR3, the DNA is TGTGCCAGTCTTGGGACATTAGATCACAAAGATACGCAGTATTTT. It codes for CASLGTLDHKDTQYF.

The J gene is TRBJ2-7, the V gene TRBV11-1; D unclear. Germline values: CDR1 SGHAT, CDR2 FQDESV (reference sequence). The CDR3 has 13 amino acids. Trimming removed 0 bases from V and 1 base from J, with 4 bases in between. The CDR3 nucleotides read TGTGCCAGCAGCTTAGCCGGGTCCTACGAGCAGTACTTC. Translation: CASSLAGSYEQYF.

The chain is built from TRBV7-2 and TRBJ2-2; D gene uncertain. V was trimmed by 3 bases and J by 2 bases, leaving 13 bases between them. CDR3 length: 16 amino acids. Germline-derived CDR1 and CDR2 are SGHTA and FQGNSA. In nucleotides, the CDR3 is TGTGCCAGCAGCTTTTTCGGCATACTTAACACCGGGGAGCTGTTTTTT. It specifies CASSFFGILNTGELFF.

The chain carries TRBV6-1 and TRBJ1-4; no definite D call. The CDR3 sequence is 15 residues long. The V end lost 3 bases, the J end lost 1 base, and 9 bases lay between the germline ends. Germline CDR1 and CDR2: MNHNS and SASEGT. CDR3 amino acids: CASSEGWGTNEKLFF. The DNA for the CDR3 is TGTGCCAGCAGTGAGGGCTGGGGAACTAATGAAAAACTGTTTTTT.

The chain links TRBV6-6 to TRBJ2-7, with a possible D match to TRBD2 (5 bases). The CDR3 is 10 amino acids. V lost 11 bases to trimming and J lost 0 bases, with 5 bases between them. Germline-derived CDR1 and CDR2 are MNHNY and SVGAGI (reference sequence). As DNA, the CDR3 is TGTGCCGGAGGCTCCTACGAGCAGTACTTC. This codes for CAGGSYEQYF.

The chain joins TRBV30 to TRBJ2-5, with unresolved D. Germline CDR1 GTSNPN, CDR2 SVGIG (reference sequence). V dropped 3 bases and J dropped 1 base, with 9 bases sitting between them. This CDR3 is built from 13 residues. The CDR3 nucleotides are TGTGCCTGGAGCCCGAACCGCCAAGAGACCCAGTACTTC. This gives the protein CAWSPNRQETQYF.

J is TRBJ2-5 and V is TRBV9; D ambiguous. The CDR3 is 11 amino acids. The ends were cut back, 0 bases at V and 5 bases at J, with 2 bases in the middle. Germline lookup yields CDR1 SGDLS and CDR2 YYNGEE. Written as DNA, the CDR3 is TGTGCCAGCAGCGTAGAGGAGACCCAGTACTTC. It yields the protein CASSVEETQYF.

The rearrangement uses TRBV6-6 and TRBJ1-5, with 9 bases identical to TRBD1. CDR3 length equals 15 residues. The V gene end was trimmed by 4 bases and the J gene end by 5 bases; junction bases not matched to a gene: 6. Germline V gene sequence: CDR1 MNHNY, CDR2 SVGAGI (reference sequence). The CDR3 protein is CASSLLGQGYQPQHF. CDR3 sequence (DNA): TGTGCCAGCAGTTTACTGGGACAGGGATATCAGCCCCAGCATTTT.

The chain employs TRBV5-4 and TRBJ2-1, with a possible D match to TRBD2 (6 bases). Trimming cost V 5 bases and J 2 bases, with 11 bases left between them. The CDR3 contains 14 residues. From germline, CDR1 is SGHNT and CDR2 YYREEE (reference sequence). The CDR3 DNA sequence: TGTGCCAGCAGTCTCGCGGGAACCTACAATGAGCAGTTCTTC. It translates to CASSLAGTYNEQFF.

This chain links TRBV13 with TRBJ2-1; 7 nucleotides agree with TRBD1. Unmatched junction bases numbered 11, after V lost 4 bases and J lost 2 bases. This CDR3 has 17 amino acids. The germline V gene has CDR1 PRHDT and CDR2 FYEKMQ (reference sequence). CDR3 bases: TGTGCCAGCAGCTCTACAGAGGGGGCTGAAACCTACAATGAGCAGTTCTTC. This sequence encodes CASSSTEGAETYNEQFF.

The chain uses TRBV2 and TRBJ1-3; TRBD1 matches at 9 bases. J was trimmed by 8 bases and V by 6 bases; bases with no gene match: 11. There are 15 residues in the CDR3. Per the germline V gene, CDR1 is SNHLY and CDR2 is FYNNEI. CDR3 sequence reads: CASREQGAFWDTIYF. DNA of the CDR3: TGTGCCAGCAGGGAACAGGGGGCCTTTTGGGACACCATATATTTT.

The table lists this clone with a count of one. The CDR3 spells CASSRGQSTLLINSGNTIYF. DNA for the CDR3: TGTGCCAGCAGCCGTGGACAGAGTACTCTTTTGATAAACTCTGGAAACACCATATATTTT. The J gene is TRBJ1-3, the V gene TRBV7-8; D may be TRBD1 (6 bases). Trimming removed 5 bases from V and 0 bases from J, with 26 bases in between. Looked up from germline, CDR1 is SGHVS and CDR2 is FQNEAQ. CDR3 length: 20 amino acids.

The chain recombines TRBV19 with TRBJ2-4; D unclear. The CDR3 runs to 16 residues. V was clipped by 7 bases and J by 3 bases, with 19 bases between them. Per the germline V gene, CDR1 is LNHDA and CDR2 is SQIVND (reference sequence). CDR3 in DNA: TGTGCCAGTATGGAGCATCCGCTCTCAAGCAAAAACATTCAGTACTTC. This codes for CASMEHPLSSKNIQYF.

This chain joins TRBV11-2 and TRBJ1-6; D may be TRBD1 (5 bases). Looked up from germline, CDR1 is SGHAT and CDR2 is FQNNGV. This CDR3 contains 14 residues. Trimming stripped 1 base from V and 8 bases from J, with 9 bases between. The CDR3 DNA reads as TGTGCCAGCAGCTTAGTCAGGGTGGATTCACCCCTCCACTTT. Protein sequence: CASSLVRVDSPLHF.

The CDR3 sequence: CAWVPGGPDYGYTF. CDR3 DNA: TGTGCCTGGGTTCCCGGTGGGCCTGACTATGGCTACACCTTC. The rearrangement links TRBV30 to TRBJ1-2, with D unresolved. Deletions cut 5 bases from V and 3 bases from J, with 16 bases between. The length of the CDR3 is 14 residues. CDR1 and CDR2 from the germline V gene are GTSNPN and SVGIG (reference sequence).

This clone was observed a handful of times. This chain connects TRBV30 to TRBJ1-1; tentatively, D is TRBD1 (5 bases). Trimming cost V 1 base and J 10 bases, with 13 bases left between them. CDR1 is GTSNPN and CDR2 is SVGIG in the germline V gene (reference sequence). The CDR3 spans 12 residues. The DNA for the CDR3 is TGTGCCTGGAGTGAGCGGGGGAGAAGAGCTTTCTTT. Protein: CAWSERGRRAFF.

The chain employs TRBV6-1 and TRBJ2-1; D remains ambiguous. CDR1 is MNHNS and CDR2 is SASEGT in the germline V gene. The CDR3 loop spans 15 amino acids. The V gene lost 1 base and the J gene lost 9 bases, with 16 bases spanning the gap. This CDR3 reads CASSEGPVGSREQFF. DNA of the CDR3: TGTGCCAGCAGTGAAGGCCCCGTTGGTTCACGTGAGCAGTTCTTC.

V and J are TRBV4-1 and TRBJ2-1; 9 bases are a match to TRBD2. The length of the CDR3 is 15 residues. The ends lost 3 bases at V and 10 bases at J; junction bases unmatched: 10. Germline V gives CDR1 MGHRA, CDR2 YSYEKL. This CDR3 reads CASSQASSGEREQFF. The CDR3 coding sequence is TGCGCCAGCAGCCAGGCGTCTAGCGGGGAGCGGGAGCAGTTCTTC.

This chain joins TRBV6-1 and TRBJ2-1; 8 bases fit TRBD1. V lost 1 base and J lost 7; bases outside the gene matches: 6. The CDR3 has 15 residues. Germline CDR1 MNHNS, CDR2 SASEGT. For the CDR3, the DNA is TGTGCCAGCAGTGAAGAGACAGGGGCCCCAAATGAGCAGTTCTTC. Protein: CASSEETGAPNEQFF.

The CDR3 here is CASSFDGANEKLFF. The CDR3 nucleotides read TGTGCCAGCAGCTTCGACGGAGCCAATGAAAAACTGTTTTTT. The chain carries TRBV7-9 and TRBJ1-4; D remains ambiguous. This CDR3 is built from 14 residues. Germline loops: CDR1 SEHNR, CDR2 FQNEAQ (reference sequence). Trimming cost V 3 bases and J 5 bases, with 10 bases left between them.

This rearrangement joins TRBV4-1 to TRBJ1-2; no definite D call. The length of the CDR3 is 17 residues. Germline assignment: CDR1 MGHRA and CDR2 YSYEKL. V shed 0 bases and J shed 1 base, with 15 bases lying between them. CDR3 sequence: CASSQDLGFYFNYGYTF. The DNA of the CDR3 is TGCGCCAGCAGCCAAGATTTAGGCTTTTACTTTAACTATGGCTACACCTTC.

The chain recombines TRBV7-9 with TRBJ2-1, with 14 bases identical to TRBD2. J gave up 6 bases and V 2 bases, and 6 bases lay outside the gene matches. The CDR3 is made up of 17 amino acids. The V gene's germline CDR1 is SEHNR and CDR2 FQNEAQ (reference sequence). In DNA, the CDR3 is TGTGCCAGCAGCTTATTCGGACTAGCGGGGGGTGGCAATGAGCAGTTCTTC. Its translation is CASSLFGLAGGGNEQFF.

The chain has TRBV18 and TRBJ2-2, with D perhaps TRBD1 or TRBD2 (5 bases each). Germline CDR1 is KGHSH and CDR2 is LQKENI. The CDR3 extends over 16 amino acids. V lost 1 base to trimming and J lost 3 bases, with 12 bases between them. The CDR3 bases are TGTGCCAGCTCACCACGGGGGTCGATGGACACCGGGGAGCTGTTTTTT. Translated, it gives CASSPRGSMDTGELFF.

This chain uses TRBV9 with TRBJ1-1; D is perhaps TRBD1 (6 bases). The CDR3 consists of 15 residues. Trimming cost V 3 bases and J 1 base, with 13 bases left between them. Germline CDR1 and CDR2: SGDLS and YYNGEE. The CDR3 here is CASSATGTQNTEAFF. The CDR3 DNA is TGTGCCAGCAGCGCAACCGGGACACAGAACACTGAAGCTTTCTTT. The full variable domain, its missing parts supplied by reference TRBV9 and TRBJ1-1, is DSGVTQTPKHLITATGQRVTLRCSPRSGDLSVYWYQQSLDQGLQFLIQYYNGEERAKGNILERFSAQQFPDLHSELNLSSLELGDSALYFCASSATGTQNTEAFFGQGTRLTVV.

This chain joins TRBV19 and TRBJ2-5; perhaps TRBD1 as D (6 bases). The CDR3 covers 14 residues. V was clipped by 5 bases and J by 4 bases, with 14 bases between them. Germline V gene data show CDR1 as LNHDA and CDR2 as SQIVND (reference sequence). The CDR3 sequence: CASSGQGWTETQYF. In DNA form, the CDR3 reads TGTGCCAGTAGTGGTCAGGGGTGGACAGAGACCCAGTACTTC.

CDR3 coding DNA: TGTGCCAGCAGAGGGACTAGCGGCAACACCGGGGAGCTGTTTTTT. Residues: CASRGTSGNTGELFF. The chain couples TRBV9 to TRBJ2-2, with 11 nucleotides matching TRBD2. The CDR3 totals 15 residues. Germline V gene lookup returns CDR1 SGDLS and CDR2 YYNGEE. With 5 bases clipped from V and 2 bases from J, the junction kept 2 bases outside the gene matches.